This T cell receptor beta chain was recovered during a study of T cells in localized non-small cell lung cancer. Study-level findings and limits: Maximal T cell clonality occurred in uninvolved adjacent lung, with tumor ranking below it. Out of the top 100 tumor clones, a median approximately 57 were seen in adjacent lung. A raised T cell density in blood coincided with lengthier overall survival. Heterogeneity stays possible, as sequencing covered only one tumor region.

V lost 5 bases to trimming and J lost 8 bases; unmatched junction nucleotides: 3. CDR3 size: 11 residues. The germline V gene has CDR1 SGHRS and CDR2 YFSETQ. Assay: immunoSEQ multiplex PCR; the TCRdb copy retains only in-frame clones and omits some. The table has 100,000 or so clones, just over 90% seen once. This clone was picked up one time. Its target is not known. The sequencing here drew on PBMCs, taken before any cancer treatment. The V call is TRBV5-1, the J call TRBJ1-2; 7 bases are shared with TRBD1. The origin of this receptor is a woman aged 40-75 years with stage II squamous cell lung carcinoma. CDR3 nucleotide sequence: TGCGCCAGCAGTCACAGGGGAGGCTACACCTTC. This encodes CASSHRGGYTF.